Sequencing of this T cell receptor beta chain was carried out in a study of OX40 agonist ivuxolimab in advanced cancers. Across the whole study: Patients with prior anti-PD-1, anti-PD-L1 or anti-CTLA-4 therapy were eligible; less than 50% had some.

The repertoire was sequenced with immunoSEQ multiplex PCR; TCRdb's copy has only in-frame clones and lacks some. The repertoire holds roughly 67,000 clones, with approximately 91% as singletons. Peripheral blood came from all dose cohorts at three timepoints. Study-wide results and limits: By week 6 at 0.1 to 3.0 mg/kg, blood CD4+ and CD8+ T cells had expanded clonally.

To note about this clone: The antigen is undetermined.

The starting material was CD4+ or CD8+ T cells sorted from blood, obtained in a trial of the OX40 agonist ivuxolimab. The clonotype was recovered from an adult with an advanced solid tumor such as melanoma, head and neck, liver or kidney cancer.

DNA of the CDR3: TGTGCCAGCAGCTTCCAGGAGACAGGGGCCACCGGGGAGCTGTTTTTT. Protein sequence: CASSFQETGATGELFF. V usage is TRBV11-1 and J usage is TRBJ2-2; 8 bases line up with TRBD1. Trimming removed 3 bases from V and 4 bases from J; junction bases left unmatched: 7. This CDR3 is built from 16 residues. In germline, CDR1 is SGHAT, CDR2 FQDESV (reference sequence).